These 14 T cell receptor beta chains were sequenced from one sample in a study of blood T cell repertoires in COVID-19. This table comes from immunoSEQ multiplex PCR, and its TCRdb copy is limited to in-frame clones, with some not included. Among under 250,000 clones listed, under 90% were seen once. The sample consisted of peripheral blood. These receptors all stem from a man aged 60-69 years who had recovered from COVID-19.

The V and J genes are TRBV5-5 and TRBJ2-2, with TRBD1 matching over 7 bases. J lost 9 bases, V lost 2 bases, and 4 bases had no gene match. CDR3 size: 13 residues. Germline assignment: CDR1 SGHKS and CDR2 YYEKEE (reference sequence). The CDR3 nucleotides read TGTGCCAGCAGCTTCACAGGGGTCAGGGAGCTGTTTTTT. It yields the protein CASSFTGVRELFF.

This sequence joins TRBV10-3 and TRBJ2-2, with TRBD1 matching over 8 bases. The CDR3 covers 16 residues. Looked up from germline, CDR1 is ENHRY and CDR2 is SYGVKD. Trimming removed 7 bases from V and 1 base from J; junction bases left unmatched: 8. The CDR3: CAIKTGAIVNTGELFF. CDR3 DNA: TGTGCCATCAAGACAGGGGCGATTGTGAACACCGGGGAGCTGTTTTTT.

The chain links TRBV5-1 to TRBJ2-3; D unclear. This CDR3 region has 13 residues. Germline V gene data show CDR1 as SGHRS and CDR2 as YFSETQ. Trimming took 3 bases from V and 0 from J, leaving 5 bases between them. The CDR3 nucleotides read TGCGCCAGCAGCTACCAGAGCACAGATACGCAGTATTTT. Amino acid sequence: CASSYQSTDTQYF. Together with reference TRBV5-1 and TRBJ2-3, the CDR3 gives the full variable domain: KAGVTQTPRYLIKTRGQQVTLSCSPISGHRSVSWYQQTPGQGLQFLFEYFSETQRNKGNFPGRFSGRQFSNSRSEMNVSTLELGDSALYLCASSYQSTDTQYFGPGTRLTVL.

The V gene is TRBV4-1, the J gene TRBJ1-2; the D is unclear. Per the germline V gene, CDR1 is MGHRA and CDR2 is YSYEKL. The CDR3 loop spans 14 amino acids. V was cut by 0 bases and J by 5 bases, with 10 bases left in between. The CDR3 reads CASSQETAAYGYTF. CDR3 bases: TGCGCCAGCAGCCAAGAGACTGCTGCTTATGGCTACACCTTC.

Here the CDR3 DNA reads TGCGCCAGCAGCCAAGATGGCAGGGGGGACAATGAGCAGTTCTTC. Translated, it gives CASSQDGRGDNEQFF. The rearrangement joins TRBV4-3 to TRBJ2-1, with D perhaps TRBD1 (7 bases). This CDR3 spans 15 amino acids. V was clipped by 0 bases and J by 5 bases, with 11 bases between them. CDR1 is LGHNA, CDR2 YSLEER, per germline.

The V call is TRBV5-4, the J call TRBJ1-1; 8 nucleotides match TRBD1. This CDR3 is 15 amino acids long. With V trimmed by 6 bases and J by 4 bases, 11 bases remained unmatched. CDR1 and CDR2 from the germline V gene are SGHNT and YYREEE (reference sequence). CDR3: CASTLDREGGTEAFF. The CDR3 region has the DNA TGTGCCAGCACCCTGGACAGGGAGGGTGGCACTGAAGCTTTCTTT.

The chain links TRBV19 to TRBJ2-7, with 8 positions matching TRBD1. The germline CDR1 and CDR2 sequences are LNHDA and SQIVND (reference sequence). The junction had 2 bases not matched to a gene; V was cut back by 4 bases and J by 6 bases. The length of the CDR3 is 12 residues. The CDR3 region has the DNA TGTGCCAGTAGTACTACAGGGGGCGAGCAGTACTTC. Protein: CASSTTGGEQYF.

The chain combines TRBV9 with TRBJ2-1, with no clear D. Trimming removed 5 bases at V and 7 bases at J, with 19 bases between. There are 15 residues in the CDR3. The V gene's germline CDR1 is SGDLS and CDR2 YYNGEE. CDR3 DNA sequence: TGTGCCAGCAGGGTCGCCCGGGTTACGGCGAATGAGCAGTTCTTC. It codes for CASRVARVTANEQFF.

CDR3 nucleotide sequence: TGTGCCAGCAGCTTCACTTGGACAGACGAGCAGTACTTC. It yields the protein CASSFTWTDEQYF. V is TRBV7-9 and J is TRBJ2-7; D may be TRBD1 (6 bases). Trimming removed 3 bases from V and 5 bases from J, with 11 bases in between. This CDR3 region has 13 residues. Germline-derived CDR1 and CDR2 are SEHNR and FQNEAQ (reference sequence). The full variable domain, in which reference TRBV7-9 and TRBJ2-7 provide the parts outside the CDR3, is DTGVSQNPRHKITKRGQNVTFRCDPISEHNRLYWYRQTLGQGPEFLTYFQNEAQLEKSRLLSDRFSAERPKGSFSTLEIQRTEQGDSAMYLCASSFTWTDEQYFGPGTRLTVT.

The V and J genes are TRBV6-5 and TRBJ2-1, with 8 nucleotides matching TRBD2. Looked up from germline, CDR1 is MNHEY and CDR2 is SVGAGI. The CDR3 is 16 amino acids. V was pared by 1 base and J by 0 bases, with 2 bases of the junction left unmatched. This chain's CDR3 is CASSYLGTSSYNEQFF. CDR3 sequence (DNA): TGTGCCAGCAGTTACTTAGGGACTAGCTCCTACAATGAGCAGTTCTTC.

This chain links TRBV5-4 with TRBJ1-6; 7 bases are shared with TRBD1. V lost 2 bases and J lost 7; bases outside the gene matches: 3. Germline CDR1 SGHNT, CDR2 YYREEE (reference sequence). CDR3 length equals 14 residues. CDR3 nucleotide sequence: TGTGCCAGCAGCTTACAGGGGAACAATTCACCCCTCCACTTT. The encoded protein is CASSLQGNNSPLHF.

The gene calls are TRBV5-8 and TRBJ1-5; the match to TRBD1 covers 12 bases. In germline, CDR1 is SGHTS, CDR2 YDEGEE. The CDR3 runs 15 residues. The trim removed 5 bases at V and 2 bases at J, leaving 2 bases unmatched. CDR3 region: CASRGTGGGNQPQHF. DNA of the CDR3: TGTGCCAGCAGGGGGACAGGGGGCGGCAATCAGCCCCAGCATTTT.

The chain employs TRBV7-9 and TRBJ1-1; the D is unclear. Germline-derived CDR1 and CDR2 are SEHNR and FQNEAQ (reference sequence). This CDR3 is 15 amino acids long. Trimming removed 6 bases from V and 2 bases from J, with 16 bases in between. The CDR3 here is CASRPKGPGNTEAFF. The CDR3 coding sequence is TGTGCCAGCAGACCGAAAGGTCCGGGTAACACTGAAGCTTTCTTT.

This clone was counted once. The rearrangement links TRBV28 to TRBJ1-3; no clear D gene. There are 16 residues in the CDR3. The germline V gene encodes CDR1 MDHEN and CDR2 SYDVKM. The ends were cut back, 4 bases at V and 0 bases at J, with 13 bases in the middle. The CDR3 bases are TGTGCCAGCAGTTGGAGCCTATCCTACTCTGGAAACACCATATATTTT. This encodes CASSWSLSYSGNTIYF. Together with reference TRBV28 and TRBJ1-3, the CDR3 gives the full variable domain: DVKVTQSSRYLVKRTGEKVFLECVQDMDHENMFWYRQDPGLGLRLIYFSYDVKMKEKGDIPEGYSVSREKKERFSLILESASTNQTSMYLCASSWSLSYSGNTIYFGEGSWLTVV.